This TCR beta chain was found in a study of blood T cell repertoires in COVID-19. Study information: T cells, B-cell-depleted T cells, or PBMCs provided the cDNA or gDNA that served as material.

Repertoires were generated with immunoSEQ multiplex PCR, while TCRdb's copy carries only in-frame clones and drops some. The sample gives over 150,000 clones, around 83% of which show up once; 0.8% to 1.2% is in the top ten. The sample consisted of peripheral blood. The clonotype comes from a man aged 40-49 years with acute or convalescent COVID-19.

CDR3 amino acids: CASSQEEQRNSPLHF. Written as DNA, the CDR3 is TGCGCCAGCAGCCAAGAGGAGCAGCGCAATTCACCCCTCCACTTT. The chain joins TRBV4-1 to TRBJ1-6; D remains ambiguous. The germline V gene encodes CDR1 MGHRA and CDR2 YSYEKL. CDR3 size: 15 residues. V gave up 0 bases and J gave up 7 bases, with 10 bases separating them.